The clone carrying this T cell receptor beta chain came up a few times. One junction end disagrees with the germline gene, perhaps due to a read error. Unique molecular identifiers (one per individual cDNA molecule) were attached. Each CDR3 protein is one row after TCRdb ran MiXCR on the 5' RACE reads. Here the sample spans around 61,000 distinct CDR3 sequences, 10% being singletons. Germline assignment: CDR1 SGHTA and CDR2 FQGNSA. The CDR3 consists of 13 residues. This specimen comes from a study of early T cells in non-severe SARS-CoV-2 infection. On the study more broadly: The chains were unpaired, and the sequenced material was bulk RNA from unsorted whole blood.

The specimen was whole blood. The TCR comes from an adult who was a healthcare worker with PCR-confirmed SARS-CoV-2 infection or an uninfected control (not recorded which). The chain is built from TRBV7-2 and TRBJ1-1; D remains ambiguous. DNA for the CDR3: TGTGCCAGCAGCTTATACGTGAAAACTGAAGCTTTCTTT. Its translation is CASSLYVKTEAFF. Full variable domain (outside the CDR3, taken from reference TRBV7-2 and TRBJ1-1): GAGVSQSPSNKVTEKGKDVELRCDPISGHTALYWYRQSLGQGLEFLIYFQGNSAPDKSGLPSDRFSAERTGGSVSTLTIQRTQQEDSAVYLCASSLYVKTEAFFGQGTRLTVV.